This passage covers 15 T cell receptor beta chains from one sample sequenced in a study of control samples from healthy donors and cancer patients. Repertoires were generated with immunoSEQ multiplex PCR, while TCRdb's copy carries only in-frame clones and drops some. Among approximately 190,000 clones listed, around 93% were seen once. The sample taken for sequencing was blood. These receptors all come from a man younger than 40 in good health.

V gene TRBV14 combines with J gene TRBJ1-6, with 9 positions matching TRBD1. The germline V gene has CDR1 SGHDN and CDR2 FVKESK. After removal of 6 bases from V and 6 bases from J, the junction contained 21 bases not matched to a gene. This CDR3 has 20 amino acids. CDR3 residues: CASSTIPGQGYFSSNSPLHF. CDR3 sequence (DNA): TGTGCCAGCAGTACTATTCCGGGACAGGGTTATTTTAGTAGTAATTCACCCCTCCACTTT.

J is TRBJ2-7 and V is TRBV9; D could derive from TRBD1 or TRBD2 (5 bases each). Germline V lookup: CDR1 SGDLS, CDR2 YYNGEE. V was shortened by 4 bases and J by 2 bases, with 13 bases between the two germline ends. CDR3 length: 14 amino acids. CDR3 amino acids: CASSSWDGAYEQYF. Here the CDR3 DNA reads TGTGCCAGCAGCAGTTGGGACGGAGCCTACGAGCAGTACTTC. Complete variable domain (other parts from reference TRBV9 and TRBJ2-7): DSGVTQTPKHLITATGQRVTLRCSPRSGDLSVYWYQQSLDQGLQFLIQYYNGEERAKGNILERFSAQQFPDLHSELNLSSLELGDSALYFCASSSWDGAYEQYFGPGTRLTVT.

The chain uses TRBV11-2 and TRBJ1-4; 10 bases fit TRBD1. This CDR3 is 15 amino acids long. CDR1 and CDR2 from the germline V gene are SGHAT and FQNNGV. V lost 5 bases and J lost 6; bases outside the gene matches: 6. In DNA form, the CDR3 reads TGTGCCAGCAGCCCGAAGACAGGGGGCTATGAAAAACTGTTTTTT. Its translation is CASSPKTGGYEKLFF.

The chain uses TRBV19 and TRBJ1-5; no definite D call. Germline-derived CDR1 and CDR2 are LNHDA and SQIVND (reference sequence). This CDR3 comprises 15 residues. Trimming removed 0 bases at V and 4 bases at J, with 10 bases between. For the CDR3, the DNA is TGTGCCAGTAGTATAGATCGCGCGGAGAATCAGCCCCAGCATTTT. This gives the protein CASSIDRAENQPQHF.

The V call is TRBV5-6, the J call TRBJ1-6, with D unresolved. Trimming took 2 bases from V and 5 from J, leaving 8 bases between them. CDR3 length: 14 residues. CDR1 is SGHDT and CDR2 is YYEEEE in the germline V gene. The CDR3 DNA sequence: TGTGCCAGCAGCTTACCGGGAGATAATTCACCCCTCCACTTT. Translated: CASSLPGDNSPLHF.

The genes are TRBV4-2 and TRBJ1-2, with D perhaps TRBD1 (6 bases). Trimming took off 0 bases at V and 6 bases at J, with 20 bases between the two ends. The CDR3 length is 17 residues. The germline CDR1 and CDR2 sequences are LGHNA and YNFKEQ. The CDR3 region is CASSQDRRSGGSNGYTF. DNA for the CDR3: TGTGCCAGCAGCCAAGATCGGAGGAGTGGGGGCTCCAATGGCTACACCTTC.

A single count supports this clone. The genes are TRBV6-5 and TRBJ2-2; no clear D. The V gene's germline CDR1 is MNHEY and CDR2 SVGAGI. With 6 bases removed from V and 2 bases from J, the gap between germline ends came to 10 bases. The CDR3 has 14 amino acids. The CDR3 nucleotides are TGTGCCAGCAGCCTGAATGGTAACACCGGGGAGCTGTTTTTT. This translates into CASSLNGNTGELFF.

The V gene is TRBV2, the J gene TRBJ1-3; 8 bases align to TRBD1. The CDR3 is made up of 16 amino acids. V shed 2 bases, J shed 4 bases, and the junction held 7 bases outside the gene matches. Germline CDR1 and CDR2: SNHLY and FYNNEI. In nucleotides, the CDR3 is TGTGCCAGCAGTGAACAGGGGGCAATGAGAGGAAACACCATATATTTT. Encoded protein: CASSEQGAMRGNTIYF.

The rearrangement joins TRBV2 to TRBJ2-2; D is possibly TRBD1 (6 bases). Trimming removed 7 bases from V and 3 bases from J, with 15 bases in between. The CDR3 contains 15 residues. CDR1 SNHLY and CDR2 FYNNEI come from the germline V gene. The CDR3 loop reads CASNRVRSDTGELFF. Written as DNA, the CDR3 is TGTGCCAGCAACAGGGTTCGTAGCGACACCGGGGAGCTGTTTTTT.

CDR3: CASIGAPTYEQYF. CDR3 in DNA: TGTGCCAGCATCGGGGCGCCCACCTACGAGCAGTACTTC. The gene calls are TRBV6-5 and TRBJ2-7; D may be TRBD1 or TRBD2 (5 bases each). The CDR3 runs 13 residues. V lost 7 bases and J lost 2, with 12 bases in between. Germline V gene sequence: CDR1 MNHEY, CDR2 SVGAGI.

CDR3 residues: CASSEGGGYTF. CDR3 coding DNA: TGTGCCAGCAGCGAGGGGGGAGGCTACACCTTC. The chain couples TRBV13 to TRBJ1-2, with D perhaps TRBD1 (6 bases). CDR1 PRHDT and CDR2 FYEKMQ come from the germline V gene (reference sequence). The CDR3 loop spans 11 amino acids. V lost 5 bases and J lost 8, with 9 bases in between.

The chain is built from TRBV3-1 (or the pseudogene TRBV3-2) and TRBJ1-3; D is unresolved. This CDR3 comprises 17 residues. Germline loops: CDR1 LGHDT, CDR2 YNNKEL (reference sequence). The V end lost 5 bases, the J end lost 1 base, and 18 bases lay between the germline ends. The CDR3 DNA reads TGTGCCAGCAGCTCTGGGCAGGCGGGAGGGTCTGGAAACACCATATATTTT. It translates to CASSSGQAGGSGNTIYF.

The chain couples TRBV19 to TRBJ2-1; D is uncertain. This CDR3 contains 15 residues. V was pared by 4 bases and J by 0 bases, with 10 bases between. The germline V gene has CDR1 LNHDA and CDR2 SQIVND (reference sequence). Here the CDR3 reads CASSTHLSSYNEQFF. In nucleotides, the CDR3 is TGTGCCAGTAGTACCCACCTAAGCTCCTACAATGAGCAGTTCTTC. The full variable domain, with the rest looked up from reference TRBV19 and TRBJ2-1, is DGGITQSPKYLFRKEGQNVTLSCEQNLNHDAMYWYRQDPGQGLRLIYYSQIVNDFQKGDIAEGYSVSREKKESFPLTVTSAQKNPTAFYLCASSTHLSSYNEQFFGPGTRLTVL.

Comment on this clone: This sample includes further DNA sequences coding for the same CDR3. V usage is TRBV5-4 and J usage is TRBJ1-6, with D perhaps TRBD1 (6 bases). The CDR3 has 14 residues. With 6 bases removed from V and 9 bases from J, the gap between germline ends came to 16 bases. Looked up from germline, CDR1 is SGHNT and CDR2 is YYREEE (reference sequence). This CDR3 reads CASTLWGAGSPLHF. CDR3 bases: TGTGCCAGCACCCTGTGGGGGGCCGGTTCACCCCTCCACTTT.

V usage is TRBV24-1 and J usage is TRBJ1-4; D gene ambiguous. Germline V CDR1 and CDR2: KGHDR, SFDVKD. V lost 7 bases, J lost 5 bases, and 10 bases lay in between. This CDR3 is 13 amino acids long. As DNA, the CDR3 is TGTGCCACCAGGCTACCCGGGAATGAAAAACTGTTTTTT. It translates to CATRLPGNEKLFF.